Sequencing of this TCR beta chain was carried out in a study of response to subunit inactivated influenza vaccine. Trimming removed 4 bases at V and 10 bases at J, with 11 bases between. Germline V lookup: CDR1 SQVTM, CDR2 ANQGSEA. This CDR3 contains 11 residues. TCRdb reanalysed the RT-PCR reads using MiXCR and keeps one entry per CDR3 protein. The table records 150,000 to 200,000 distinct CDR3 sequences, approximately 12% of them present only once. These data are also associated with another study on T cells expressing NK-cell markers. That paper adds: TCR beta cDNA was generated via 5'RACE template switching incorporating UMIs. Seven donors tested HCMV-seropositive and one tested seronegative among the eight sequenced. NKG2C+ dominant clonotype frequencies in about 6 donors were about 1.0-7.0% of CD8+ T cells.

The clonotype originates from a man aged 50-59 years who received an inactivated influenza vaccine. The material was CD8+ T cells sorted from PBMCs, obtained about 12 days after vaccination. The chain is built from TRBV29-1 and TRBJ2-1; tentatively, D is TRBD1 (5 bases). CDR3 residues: CSVVYRTEQFF. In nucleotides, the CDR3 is TGCAGCGTTGTTTATAGGACAGAGCAGTTCTTC.